The next 2 T cell receptor beta chains were all read from a single sample in a study of human T cells and chemical hapten exposure. The time point: healthy volunteer bleed at 2 weeks. The authors extracted total RNA from unfractionated whole blood. Using its own MiXCR run on the RACE reads, TCRdb lists one record per CDR3 protein. The data show roughly 130,000 distinct CDR3 sequences, approximately 8.3% seen once. The sample comprised whole blood. All receptors derive from a male donor in good health. Some clones in this sample may be carry-over from other donors' samples.

This chain joins TRBV20-1 and TRBJ2-7, with D possibly being TRBD2 (6 bases). Looked up from germline, CDR1 is DFQATT and CDR2 is SNEGSKA (reference sequence). Between the trimmed V and J ends, which lost 3 bases and 5 bases, there was a span of 11 bases. The CDR3 is 12 amino acids. CDR3 DNA sequence: TGCAGTGCTAGCGGGAGTATCGACGAGCAGTACTTC. Protein sequence: CSASGSIDEQYF.

Ten or more counts support this clonotype. Since no conserved phenylalanine or tryptophan closes the CDR3, a read error is the likely cause. The limits of the CDR3 on the DNA are not certain, so only TCRdb's listed CDR3 is given. This chain uses TRBV6-1 with TRBJ1-2; the listed D gene, TRBD1, was not tested against the DNA. The CDR3 extends over 10 residues, inclusive of both ends. Germline CDR1 is MNHNS and CDR2 is SASEGT. The CDR3 protein is CASSPGVGVV.